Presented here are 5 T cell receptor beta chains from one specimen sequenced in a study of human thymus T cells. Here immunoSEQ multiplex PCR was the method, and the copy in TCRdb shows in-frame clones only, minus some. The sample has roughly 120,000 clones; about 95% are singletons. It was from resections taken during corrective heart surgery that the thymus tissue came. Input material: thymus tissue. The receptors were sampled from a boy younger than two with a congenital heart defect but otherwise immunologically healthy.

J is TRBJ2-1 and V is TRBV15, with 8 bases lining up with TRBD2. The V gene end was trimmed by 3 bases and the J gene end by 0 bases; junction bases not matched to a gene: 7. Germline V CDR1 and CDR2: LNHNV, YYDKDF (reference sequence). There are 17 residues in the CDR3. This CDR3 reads CATSRRGASSSYNEQFF. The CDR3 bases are TGTGCCACCAGCAGGCGGGGGGCCTCGAGCTCCTACAATGAGCAGTTCTTC.

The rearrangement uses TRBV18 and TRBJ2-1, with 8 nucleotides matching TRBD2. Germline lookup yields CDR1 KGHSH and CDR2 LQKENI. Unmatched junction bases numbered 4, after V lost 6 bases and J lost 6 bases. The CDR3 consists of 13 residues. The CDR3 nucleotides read TGTGCCAGCTCTGGGAGCGGGGGCAATGAGCAGTTCTTC. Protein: CASSGSGGNEQFF.

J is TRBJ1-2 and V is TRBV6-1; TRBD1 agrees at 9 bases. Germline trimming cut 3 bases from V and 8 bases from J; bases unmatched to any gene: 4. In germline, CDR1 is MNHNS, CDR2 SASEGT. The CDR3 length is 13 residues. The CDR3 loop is CASSEGQGHGYTF. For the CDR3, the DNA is TGTGCCAGCAGTGAGGGACAGGGCCACGGCTACACCTTC.

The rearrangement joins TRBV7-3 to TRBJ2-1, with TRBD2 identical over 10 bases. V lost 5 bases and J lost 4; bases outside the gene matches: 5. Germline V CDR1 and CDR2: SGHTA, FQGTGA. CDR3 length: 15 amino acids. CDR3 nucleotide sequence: TGTGCCAGCAGCCCTAGCGGGGGCCCTTACAATGAGCAGTTCTTC. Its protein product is CASSPSGGPYNEQFF.

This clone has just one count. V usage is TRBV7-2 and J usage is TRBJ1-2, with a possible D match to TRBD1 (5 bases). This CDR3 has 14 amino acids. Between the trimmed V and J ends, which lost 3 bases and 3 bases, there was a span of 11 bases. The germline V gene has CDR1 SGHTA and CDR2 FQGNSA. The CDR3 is CASSLAQGDYGYTF. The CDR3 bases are TGTGCCAGCAGCTTGGCCCAGGGAGACTATGGCTACACCTTC.